The 9 T cell receptor beta chains given below trace back to one sample, sequenced in a study of PD-1 blockade in classical Hodgkin lymphoma. Described time point: cycle 4 day 1 (C4D1), after 5 to 7 weeks of nivolumab. Brentuximab vedotin exposure varied among the patients, all of whom had relapsed after autologous stem cell transplantation. TCRdb keeps only in-frame clones here, not all; method: immunoSEQ multiplex PCR. The sample consists of about 32,000 clones, around 82% of them appearing once. This material consisted of peripheral blood mononuclear cells (PBMCs), taken before the fourth cycle of nivolumab. These TCRs come from a human donor with classical Hodgkin lymphoma.

In its sample, this clone was seen once. V and J are TRBV7-6 and TRBJ1-6; D gene uncertain. The V gene's germline CDR1 is SGHVS and CDR2 FNYEAQ. The CDR3 totals 15 residues. V was clipped by 1 base and J by 6 bases, with 10 bases between them. CDR3 DNA: TGTGCCAGCAGCTTAGGGAGGCCGGGTAATTCACCCCTCCACTTT. It codes for CASSLGRPGNSPLHF.

This chain uses TRBV7-2 with TRBJ1-5, with D maybe TRBD1 (5 bases). This CDR3 has 16 residues. Germline CDR1 and CDR2: SGHTA and FQGNSA. Trimming left V 1 base short and J 6 bases short, with 16 bases between. The CDR3 DNA reads TGTGCCAGCAGCTTAGTTGGAGGAGGGGTAGGTCAGCCCCAGCATTTT. It encodes CASSLVGGGVGQPQHF. Based on the CDR3 plus reference TRBV7-2 and TRBJ1-5, the full variable domain is GAGVSQSPSNKVTEKGKDVELRCDPISGHTALYWYRQSLGQGLEFLIYFQGNSAPDKSGLPSDRFSAERTGGSVSTLTIQRTQQEDSAVYLCASSLVGGGVGQPQHFGDGTRLSIL.

This rearrangement joins TRBV5-6 to TRBJ2-7; no clear D. The germline V and J ends were trimmed by 2 bases and 0 bases, with 6 bases remaining between them. This CDR3 is 13 amino acids long. The germline CDR1 and CDR2 sequences are SGHDT and YYEEEE. The CDR3 DNA reads TGTGCCAGCAGCTTCTGGGGCTCCTACGAGCAGTACGTC. Protein sequence: CASSFWGSYEQYV.

This sequence joins TRBV6-5 and TRBJ2-5; 7 bases align to TRBD1. The V gene's germline CDR1 is MNHEY and CDR2 SVGAGI. Trimming took 4 bases from V and 1 from J; bases not matched to a gene: 3. This CDR3 is 14 amino acids long. CDR3: CASSFRTGQETQYF. CDR3 bases: TGTGCCAGCAGTTTTCGGACAGGCCAAGAGACCCAGTACTTC.

A single count supports this clone. The chain couples TRBV19 to TRBJ2-1, with D possibly being TRBD2 (6 bases). CDR3 length equals 15 residues. Germline V gene sequence: CDR1 LNHDA, CDR2 SQIVND (reference sequence). Between the trimmed V and J ends, which lost 3 bases and 7 bases, there was a span of 16 bases. The DNA of the CDR3 is TGTGCCAGTAGTATTAGCGGTCCCCCAGCGAATGAGCAGTTCTTC. Translated, it gives CASSISGPPANEQFF.

The chain recombines TRBV6-5 with TRBJ1-3, with no clear D. Trimming took off 8 bases at V and 0 bases at J, with 11 bases between the two ends. Germline assignment: CDR1 MNHEY and CDR2 SVGAGI. There are 14 residues in the CDR3. DNA for the CDR3: TGTGCCAGCGGACCGGGCAGCTCTGGAAACACCATATATTTT. Translating gives CASGPGSSGNTIYF.

The V gene is TRBV13, the J gene TRBJ2-7; 8 nucleotides agree with TRBD1. Trimming removed 2 bases from V and 2 bases from J; junction bases left unmatched: 14. CDR1 and CDR2 (germline): PRHDT, FYEKMQ (reference sequence). This CDR3 contains 18 residues. The CDR3 is CASSLRGTGQGTPYEQYF. Here the CDR3 DNA reads TGTGCCAGCAGCTTAAGGGGTACCGGACAGGGAACCCCCTACGAGCAGTACTTC.

The genes are TRBV27 and TRBJ1-4, with 7 bases identical to TRBD1. The V gene end was trimmed by 5 bases and the J gene end by 6 bases; junction bases not matched to a gene: 9. The CDR3 is made up of 15 amino acids. Germline lookup yields CDR1 MNHEY and CDR2 SMNVEV (reference sequence). The CDR3 nucleotides are TGTGCCAGCAGTCCCCAGGGGGGGTTGGATGAAAAACTGTTTTTT. It is translated as CASSPQGGLDEKLFF.

This chain joins TRBV5-5 and TRBJ2-7; D perhaps matches TRBD2 (5 bases). Germline values: CDR1 SGHKS, CDR2 YYEKEE (reference sequence). The CDR3 consists of 13 residues. V dropped 7 bases and J dropped 1 base, with 12 bases sitting between them. This chain's CDR3 is CASGRDLSYEQYF. The CDR3 bases are TGTGCCAGCGGCCGGGATTTATCCTACGAGCAGTACTTC.